The clone carrying this T cell receptor (beta chain) was counted once. The sample is drawn from a study of T-cell reconstitution after alpha-beta-depleted transplantation in children. Germline CDR1 is LNHDA and CDR2 is SQIVND (reference sequence). V was clipped by 5 bases and J by 9 bases, with 14 bases between them. The CDR3 totals 13 residues. The TCRbeta library incorporated unique molecular identifiers. TCRdb ran MiXCR on the PCR reads and lists one entry per CDR3 protein. The repertoire holds approximately 400,000 distinct CDR3 sequences, with approximately 11% as singletons. The chain has TRBV19 and TRBJ1-5, with D possibly being TRBD1 (5 bases). The TCR originated in a human donor who donated a stem cell graft to a child with acute myeloid leukemia. The sequenced sample was PBMCs from the stem cell graft donor, obtained from the stem cell graft. This chain's CDR3 is CASSPGPGLPQHF. CDR3 in DNA: TGTGCCAGTAGTCCGGGACCGGGTCTGCCCCAGCATTTT.